Below, 22 T cell receptor beta chains from the same sample are listed, as sequenced in a study of cytomegalovirus exposure and HLA in healthy donors. The table came from immunoSEQ multiplex PCR; TCRdb's copy has only in-frame clones and leaves some out. Here the sample spans some 170,000 clones, 75% to 90% being singletons. The source material was PBMCs. These receptors originate from a woman aged 18 to 35 in good health and CMV-seronegative.

The count of this clone is one. J is TRBJ2-6 and V is TRBV18, with D maybe TRBD1 (6 bases). Germline V gene data show CDR1 as KGHSH and CDR2 as LQKENI. The CDR3 is 18 amino acids. The V end lost 2 bases, the J end lost 0 bases, and 14 bases lay between the germline ends. The CDR3 bases are TGTGCCAGCTCACCAACGGGGACACCCCACTCTGGGGCCAACGTCCTGACTTTC. Residues: CASSPTGTPHSGANVLTF.

This clone was recorded once. J is TRBJ2-7 and V is TRBV5-1; tentative D call: TRBD1 (7 bases). This CDR3 region has 16 residues. Looked up from germline, CDR1 is SGHRS and CDR2 is YFSETQ. V lost 1 base and J lost 3, with 17 bases in between. The DNA for the CDR3 is TGCGCCAGCAGCTTGTCGCGGGACAGTAGAAGCTACGAGCAGTACTTC. Its protein is CASSLSRDSRSYEQYF. The variable domain in full, completed from reference TRBV5-1 and TRBJ2-7, reads KAGVTQTPRYLIKTRGQQVTLSCSPISGHRSVSWYQQTPGQGLQFLFEYFSETQRNKGNFPGRFSGRQFSNSRSEMNVSTLELGDSALYLCASSLSRDSRSYEQYFGPGTRLTVT.

This chain joins TRBV7-3 and TRBJ2-1, with TRBD1 matching over 8 bases. This CDR3 spans 13 amino acids. Per the germline V gene, CDR1 is SGHTA and CDR2 is FQGTGA. V was clipped by 5 bases and J by 5 bases; unmatched bases: 2. The CDR3 reads CASSTTGDNEQFF. CDR3 DNA sequence: TGTGCCAGCAGCACGACAGGGGACAATGAGCAGTTCTTC.

The V call is TRBV19, the J call TRBJ1-1; D uncertain. Trimming stripped 9 bases from V and 0 bases from J, with 17 bases between. The germline V gene encodes CDR1 LNHDA and CDR2 SQIVND (reference sequence). CDR3 size: 15 residues. The CDR3 DNA follows: TGTGCCAGCCATCCTCGCCAGGTGGTGAACACTGAAGCTTTCTTT. The encoded protein is CASHPRQVVNTEAFF.

This clone turned up a few times. The rearrangement uses TRBV12-5 and TRBJ1-2; possibly TRBD1 for D (6 bases). Trimming shortened V by 0 bases and J by 3 bases, and 14 bases separated the two germline ends. The CDR3 is 16 amino acids. In germline, CDR1 is LGHNT, CDR2 FRNRAP. This CDR3 is CASGLVPLTGDYGYTF. The CDR3 DNA sequence: TGTGCTAGTGGTTTGGTACCTTTGACAGGAGACTATGGCTACACCTTC.

This chain connects TRBV5-4 to TRBJ2-3, with 8 positions matching TRBD2. The CDR3 length is 16 residues. V was pared by 4 bases and J by 6 bases, with 13 bases of the junction left unmatched. Per germline, CDR1 SGHNT and CDR2 YYREEE (reference sequence). CDR3 loop: CASSVARGGGADTQYF. DNA of the CDR3: TGTGCCAGCAGCGTCGCCCGGGGGGGCGGTGCGGATACGCAGTATTTT.

The chain is built from TRBV5-6 and TRBJ1-1; TRBD1 matches 7 bases. Germline CDR1 reads SGHDT; CDR2 reads YYEEEE. The junction had 0 bases not matched to a gene; V was cut back by 6 bases and J by 4 bases. The CDR3 sequence is 11 residues long. This CDR3 reads CASTGGTEAFF. CDR3 nucleotides: TGTGCCAGCACAGGGGGCACTGAAGCTTTCTTT.

This clone was detected only once. The chain has TRBV12-5 and TRBJ1-4; D gene ambiguous. Germline CDR1 LGHNT, CDR2 FRNRAP. The CDR3 spans 14 residues. The V end was cut by 1 base, the J end by 4 bases, with 7 bases between. CDR3 sequence reads: CASGLDRNNEKLFF. CDR3 sequence (DNA): TGTGCTAGTGGTTTGGACAGAAATAATGAAAAACTGTTTTTT.

The CDR3 reads CASSHPFPTGSGVAFF. DNA for the CDR3: TGTGCCAGCAGCCACCCCTTCCCGACAGGGTCAGGGGTTGCTTTCTTT. The rearrangement uses TRBV4-2 and TRBJ1-1; the match to TRBD1 covers 7 bases. This CDR3 region has 16 residues. After removal of 3 bases from V and 11 bases from J, the junction contained 18 bases not matched to a gene. CDR1 is LGHNA, CDR2 YNFKEQ, per germline.

V and J are TRBV4-1 and TRBJ2-1; 7 nucleotides align to TRBD2. Germline-derived CDR1 and CDR2 are MGHRA and YSYEKL. V gave up 0 bases and J gave up 6 bases; unmatched junction bases: 11. There are 17 residues in the CDR3. The CDR3 loop reads CASSQDDWLAVINEQFF. CDR3 sequence (DNA): TGCGCCAGCAGCCAAGATGATTGGCTAGCGGTTATCAATGAGCAGTTCTTC.

The count of this clone is one. The chain uses TRBV5-1 and TRBJ1-6; 9 positions match TRBD1. CDR1 is SGHRS and CDR2 is YFSETQ in the germline V gene. The J segment lost 7 bases and the V segment lost 0 bases, leaving 5 bases of the junction unmatched. The length of the CDR3 is 16 residues. The CDR3 spells CASSLDMTGGNSPLHF. CDR3 DNA sequence: TGCGCCAGCAGCTTGGACATGACAGGGGGAAATTCACCCCTCCACTTT.

J is TRBJ2-2 and V is TRBV27; the match to TRBD1 covers 8 bases. After removal of 5 bases from V and 5 bases from J, the junction contained 7 bases not matched to a gene. The germline gives CDR1 MNHEY, CDR2 SMNVEV (reference sequence). There are 15 residues in the CDR3. CDR3 nucleotide sequence: TGTGCCAGCAGTGGACGGGACAGGAGGACCGGGGAGCTGTTTTTT. Encoded protein: CASSGRDRRTGELFF.

J is TRBJ2-1 and V is TRBV6-1; D is unresolved. In germline, CDR1 is MNHNS, CDR2 SASEGT. The CDR3 is 13 residues long. Trimming took 1 base from V and 5 from J, leaving 6 bases between them. CDR3 in DNA: TGTGCCAGCAGTGAAGTGCGGCACAATGAGCAGTTCTTC. It translates to CASSEVRHNEQFF.

The chain has TRBV19 and TRBJ1-5; D perhaps matches TRBD1 (6 bases). V lost 5 bases and J lost 3, with 14 bases in between. The CDR3 loop spans 15 amino acids. Germline V gives CDR1 LNHDA, CDR2 SQIVND (reference sequence). The CDR3 nucleotides read TGTGCCAGTAGTTCGGACACAGGGTACAATCAGCCCCAGCATTTT. Its protein product is CASSSDTGYNQPQHF.

The chain recombines TRBV4-1 with TRBJ1-2; 10 bases align to TRBD1. Germline V gives CDR1 MGHRA, CDR2 YSYEKL. Losses at the gene ends were 4 bases for V and 2 bases for J; bases not matched to a gene: 10. This CDR3 region has 17 residues. As DNA, the CDR3 is TGCGCCAGCAGCCTTCCTCGCCGGGACAGGGGAAACTATGGCTACACCTTC. Translated, it gives CASSLPRRDRGNYGYTF.

The chain joins TRBV23-1 to TRBJ1-4; no definite D call. TRBV23-1 counts as an open reading frame of uncertain function. Trimming removed 4 bases from V and 0 bases from J, with 9 bases in between. The CDR3 is 15 residues long. The CDR3 here is CASSPYRATNEKLFF. The CDR3 DNA is TGCGCCAGCAGTCCCTATCGGGCAACTAATGAAAAACTGTTTTTT.

The chain couples TRBV4-1 to TRBJ2-5; TRBD2 agrees at 7 bases. Germline assignment: CDR1 MGHRA and CDR2 YSYEKL. This CDR3 contains 18 residues. V gave up 1 base and J gave up 2 bases; unmatched junction bases: 13. CDR3 sequence (DNA): TGCGCCAGCAGCCAAGCACCCCCACTCGTGCGGGGGCAAGAGACCCAGTACTTC. Its protein product is CASSQAPPLVRGQETQYF.

In this sample, this clone turned up once. The rearrangement uses TRBV18 and TRBJ2-7; D unresolved. The V gene lost 1 base and the J gene lost 3 bases, with 10 bases spanning the gap. The CDR3 extends over 14 amino acids. Germline V lookup: CDR1 KGHSH, CDR2 LQKENI. The CDR3 spells CASSPRRDNYEQYF. As DNA, the CDR3 is TGTGCCAGCTCACCACGCCGAGACAACTACGAGCAGTACTTC. Full variable domain (missing parts from reference TRBV18 and TRBJ2-7): NAGVMQNPRHLVRRRGQEARLRCSPMKGHSHVYWYRQLPEEGLKFMVYLQKENIIDESGMPKERFSAEFPKEGPSILRIQQVVRGDSAAYFCASSPRRDNYEQYFGPGTRLTVT.

The chain combines TRBV4-3 with TRBJ2-1, with D perhaps TRBD2 (7 bases). Between the trimmed V and J ends, which lost 0 bases and 3 bases, there was a span of 18 bases. Germline assignment: CDR1 LGHNA and CDR2 YSLEER. The CDR3 runs to 18 residues. The CDR3 bases are TGCGCCAGCAGCCAAGACAGGGGCGGCGGGAGCCTCTACAATGAGCAGTTCTTC. It translates to CASSQDRGGGSLYNEQFF.

The V and J genes are TRBV4-1 and TRBJ1-2; 12 bases line up with TRBD1. Germline V gene lookup returns CDR1 MGHRA and CDR2 YSYEKL. The CDR3 consists of 17 residues. V was clipped by 6 bases and J by 4 bases; unmatched bases: 12. The CDR3 sequence is CASRRRDRGHPAYGYTF. CDR3 nucleotides: TGCGCCAGCAGGCGCCGGGACAGGGGGCATCCCGCCTATGGCTACACCTTC.

V is TRBV11-2 and J is TRBJ2-6; tentative D call: TRBD2 (6 bases). This CDR3 has 16 amino acids. The V gene's germline CDR1 is SGHAT and CDR2 FQNNGV. V was shortened by 2 bases and J by 3 bases, with 11 bases between the two germline ends. The CDR3 DNA follows: TGTGCCAGCAGCTTATTCGCGGGGAGTGGGGCCAACGTCCTGACTTTC. Translated: CASSLFAGSGANVLTF. Using reference TRBV11-2 and TRBJ2-6 for the parts outside the CDR3, the full variable domain is EAGVAQSPRYKIIEKRQSVAFWCNPISGHATLYWYQQILGQGPKLLIQFQNNGVVDDSQLPKDRFSAERLKGVDSTLKIQPAKLEDSAVYLCASSLFAGSGANVLTFGAGSRLTVL.

V is TRBV10-3 and J is TRBJ2-7; maybe TRBD2 (6 bases). From germline, CDR1 is ENHRY and CDR2 SYGVKD. Trimming removed 4 bases from V and 0 bases from J, with 13 bases in between. The CDR3 is 15 amino acids. The CDR3 here is CAISVTRGFSYEQYF. CDR3 sequence (DNA): TGTGCCATCAGTGTGACGCGGGGCTTCTCCTACGAGCAGTACTTC.